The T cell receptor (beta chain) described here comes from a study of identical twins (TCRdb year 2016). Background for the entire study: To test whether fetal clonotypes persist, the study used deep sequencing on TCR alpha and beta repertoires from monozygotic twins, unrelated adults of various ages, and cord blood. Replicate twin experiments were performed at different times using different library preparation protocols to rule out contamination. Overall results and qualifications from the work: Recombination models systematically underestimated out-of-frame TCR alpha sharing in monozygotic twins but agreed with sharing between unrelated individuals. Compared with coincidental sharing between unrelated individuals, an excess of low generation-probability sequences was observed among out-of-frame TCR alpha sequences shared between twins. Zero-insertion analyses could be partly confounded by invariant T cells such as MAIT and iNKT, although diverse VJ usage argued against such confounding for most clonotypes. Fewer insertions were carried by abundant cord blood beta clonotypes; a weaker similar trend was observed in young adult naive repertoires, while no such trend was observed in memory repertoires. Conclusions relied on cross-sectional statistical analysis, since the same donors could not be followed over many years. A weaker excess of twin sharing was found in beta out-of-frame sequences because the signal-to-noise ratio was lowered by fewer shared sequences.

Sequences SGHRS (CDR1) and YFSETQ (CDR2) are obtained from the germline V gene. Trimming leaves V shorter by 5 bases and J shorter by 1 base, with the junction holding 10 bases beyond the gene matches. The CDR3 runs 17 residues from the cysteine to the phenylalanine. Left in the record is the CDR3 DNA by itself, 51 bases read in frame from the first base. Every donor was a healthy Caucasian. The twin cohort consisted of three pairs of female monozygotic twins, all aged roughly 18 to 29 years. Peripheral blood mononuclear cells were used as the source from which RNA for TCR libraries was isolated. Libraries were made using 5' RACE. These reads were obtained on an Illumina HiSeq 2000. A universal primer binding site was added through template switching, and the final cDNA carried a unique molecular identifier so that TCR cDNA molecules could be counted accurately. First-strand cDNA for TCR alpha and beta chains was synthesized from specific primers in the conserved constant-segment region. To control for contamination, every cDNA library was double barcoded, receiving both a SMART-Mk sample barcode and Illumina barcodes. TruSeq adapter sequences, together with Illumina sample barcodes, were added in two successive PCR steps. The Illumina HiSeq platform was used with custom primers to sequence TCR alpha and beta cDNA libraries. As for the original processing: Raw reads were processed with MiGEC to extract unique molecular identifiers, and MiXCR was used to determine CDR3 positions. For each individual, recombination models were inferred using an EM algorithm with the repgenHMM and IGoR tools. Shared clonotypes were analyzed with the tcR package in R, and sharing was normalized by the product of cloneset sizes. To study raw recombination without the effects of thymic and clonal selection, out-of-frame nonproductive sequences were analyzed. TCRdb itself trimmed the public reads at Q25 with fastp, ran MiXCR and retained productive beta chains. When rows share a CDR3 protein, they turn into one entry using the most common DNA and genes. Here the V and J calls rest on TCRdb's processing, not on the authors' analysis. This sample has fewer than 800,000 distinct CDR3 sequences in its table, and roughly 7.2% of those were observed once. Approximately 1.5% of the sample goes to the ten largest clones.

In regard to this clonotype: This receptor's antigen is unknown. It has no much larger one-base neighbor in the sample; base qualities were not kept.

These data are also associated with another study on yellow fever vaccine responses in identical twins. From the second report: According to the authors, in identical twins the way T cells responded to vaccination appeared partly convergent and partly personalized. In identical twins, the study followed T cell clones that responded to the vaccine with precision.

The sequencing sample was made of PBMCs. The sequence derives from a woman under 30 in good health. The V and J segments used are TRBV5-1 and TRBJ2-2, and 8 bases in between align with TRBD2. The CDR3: CASRRRTSLQNTGELFF. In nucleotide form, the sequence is TGCGCCAGCAGACGTAGGACTAGCCTGCAGAACACCGGGGAGCTGTTTTTT.